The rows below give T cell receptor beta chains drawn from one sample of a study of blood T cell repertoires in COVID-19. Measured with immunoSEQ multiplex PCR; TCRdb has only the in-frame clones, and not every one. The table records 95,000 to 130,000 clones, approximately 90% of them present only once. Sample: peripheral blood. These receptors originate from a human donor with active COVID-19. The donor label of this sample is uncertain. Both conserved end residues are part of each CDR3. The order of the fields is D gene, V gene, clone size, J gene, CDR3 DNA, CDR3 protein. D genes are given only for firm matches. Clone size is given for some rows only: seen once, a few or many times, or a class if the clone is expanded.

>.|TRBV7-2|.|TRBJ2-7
TGTGCCAGCAGCCTCTCCGGGACACTTACGGACGAGCAGTACTTC
CASSLSGTLTDEQYF
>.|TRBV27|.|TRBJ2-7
TGTGCCAGCAGTCCCACCCAGGGATATGGCGAGCAGTACTTC
CASSPTQGYGEQYF
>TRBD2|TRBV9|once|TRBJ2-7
TGTGCCAGCAGCGCGGGGGGGATCGAGCAGTACTTC
CASSAGGIEQYF
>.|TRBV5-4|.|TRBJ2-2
TGTGCCAGCAGCTTGGAACTTTGGCGGGCGAACACCGGGGAGCTGTTTTTT
CASSLELWRANTGELFF
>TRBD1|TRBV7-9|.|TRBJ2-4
TGTGCCAGCAGCTTAGGACAGGGATTAGCCAAAAACATTCAGTACTTC
CASSLGQGLAKNIQYF
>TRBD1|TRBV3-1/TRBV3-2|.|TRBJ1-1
TGTGCCAGCAGCCAAAGGGACAGGGGGCAGTTTGACACTGAAGCTTTCTTT
CASSQRDRGQFDTEAFF
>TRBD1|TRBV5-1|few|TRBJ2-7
TGCGCCAGCAGCTTGAAACCAGGGGGATCCGGCAACGAGCAGTACTTC
CASSLKPGGSGNEQYF
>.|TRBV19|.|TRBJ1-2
TGTGCCAGTAGCCTCGTACAGTATGGCTACACCTTC
CASSLVQYGYTF
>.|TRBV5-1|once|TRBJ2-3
TGCGCCAGCAGGCAAACTCCCCAGGGGCGCGAGGCAGATACGCAGTATTTT
CASRQTPQGREADTQYF
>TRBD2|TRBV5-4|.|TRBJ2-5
TGTGCCAGCAGCTTGGACCAGCGGGGGGACCAAGAGACCCAGTACTTC
CASSLDQRGDQETQYF
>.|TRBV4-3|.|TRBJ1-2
TGCGCCAGCAGCCAAGATTCAATTTACTCCTTAGAGTTGAGCGGGGGCTACACCTTC
CASSQDSIYSLELSGGYTF
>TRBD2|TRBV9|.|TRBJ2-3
TGTGCCAGCAGCGTAAACAACGGGGGGGCAAAAGATACGCAGTATTTT
CASSVNNGGAKDTQYF
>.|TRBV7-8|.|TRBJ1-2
TGTGCCAGCAGCCGAGACACCCGTCTTGACTATGGCTACACCTTC
CASSRDTRLDYGYTF
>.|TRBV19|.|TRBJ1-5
TGTGCCAGTAGTATAGTTCGGCAGGGGACCAATCAGCCCCAGCATTTT
CASSIVRQGTNQPQHF
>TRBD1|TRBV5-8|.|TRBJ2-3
TGTGCCAGCAGCTGGGGGACAGCCCCTAGCACAGATACGCAGTATTTT
CASSWGTAPSTDTQYF
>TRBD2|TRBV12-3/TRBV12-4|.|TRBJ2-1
TGTGCCAGCAGACAAACGGGACTACTGAAGCAGTTCTTC
CASRQTGLLKQFF
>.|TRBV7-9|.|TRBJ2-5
TGTGCCAGCAGCTTAAGAGGTCCTCTCAAGGCGGAGACCCAGTACTTC
CASSLRGPLKAETQYF
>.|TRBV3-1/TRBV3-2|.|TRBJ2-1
TGTGCCAGCAGCCAAGAGCCGGGGGGCAGCTACAATGAGCAGTTCTTC
CASSQEPGGSYNEQFF
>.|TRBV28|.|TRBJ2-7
TGTGCCAGCAGCCAACCGGGTGGAGCATACGAGCAGTACTTC
CASSQPGGAYEQYF
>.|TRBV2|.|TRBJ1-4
TGTGCCAGCGGGCGGGCTAATGAAAAACTGTTTTTT
CASGRANEKLFF
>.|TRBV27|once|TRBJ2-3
TGTGCCAGCAGTTTATCGGTGGGGGGACTTTACGGCACAGATACGCAGTATTTT
CASSLSVGGLYGTDTQYF
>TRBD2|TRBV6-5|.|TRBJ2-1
TGTGCCAGCAGTCGGACTAGCGGGGGCCACAATGAGCAGTTCTTC
CASSRTSGGHNEQFF
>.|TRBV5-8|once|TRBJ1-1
TGTGCCAGCAGGGTCGGCCGGAGCAACCTCGGTGAAGCTTTCTTT
CASRVGRSNLGEAFF
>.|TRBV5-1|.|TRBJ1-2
TGCGCCAGCAGCATGGACAGTAGACAATATGGCTACACCTTC
CASSMDSRQYGYTF
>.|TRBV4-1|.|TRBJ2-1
TGCGCCAGCAGCCAAGAAGGGGGGGCAGGGCCCAAGGGACACAATGAGCAGTTCTTC
CASSQEGGAGPKGHNEQFF
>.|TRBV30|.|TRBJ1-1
TGTGCCTGGAGTGTAGGGGGATTCAGGGTCACTGAAGCTTTCTTT
CAWSVGGFRVTEAFF
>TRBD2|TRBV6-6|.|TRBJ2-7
TGTGCCAGCACGGCTAGCGGGGGCTACGAGCAGTACTTC
CASTASGGYEQYF
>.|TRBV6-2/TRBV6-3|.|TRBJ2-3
TGTGCCAGCAGTGGGGCTGGGCGGTACACAGATACGCAGTATTTT
CASSGAGRYTDTQYF
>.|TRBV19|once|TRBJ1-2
TGTGCCAGTACTGGTTACAGGGTTCCGTATGGCTACACCTTC
CASTGYRVPYGYTF
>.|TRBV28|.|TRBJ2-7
TGTGCCAGCAGTCCCCCCTTCCGGGAGCAGTACTTC
CASSPPFREQYF
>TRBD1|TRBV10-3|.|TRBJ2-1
TGTGCCATCAGTGAGCCGTACGGACAGGGGCTAGGGTACAATGAGCAGTTCTTC
CAISEPYGQGLGYNEQFF
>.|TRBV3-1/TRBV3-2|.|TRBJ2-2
TGTGCCAGCAGCCTACGGACTGGGTGGAGGACCGGGGAGCTGTTTTTT
CASSLRTGWRTGELFF
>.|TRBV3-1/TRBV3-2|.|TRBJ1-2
TGTGCCAGCAGCCAAGAACAAAACTATGGCTACACCTTC
CASSQEQNYGYTF
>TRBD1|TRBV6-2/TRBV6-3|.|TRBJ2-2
TGTGCCAGCAGTTACTCTACAGGGGGCCCCGGGGAGCTGTTTTTT
CASSYSTGGPGELFF
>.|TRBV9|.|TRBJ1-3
TGTGCCAGCAGCCCTTCGGCGGGAGCGCTGAATGATGGAAACACCATATATTTT
CASSPSAGALNDGNTIYF
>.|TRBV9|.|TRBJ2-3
TGTGCCAGCAGCGTAGTTAGTAGCGGATCCACAGATACGCAGTATTTT
CASSVVSSGSTDTQYF
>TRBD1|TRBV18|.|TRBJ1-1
TGTGCCAGCTCACTCGGGACAGGGGAGATGAACACTGAAGCTTTCTTT
CASSLGTGEMNTEAFF
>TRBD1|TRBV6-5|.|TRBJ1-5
TGTGCCAGCAGCCGGGACAGGGGCAGCAATCAGCCCCAGCATTTT
CASSRDRGSNQPQHF
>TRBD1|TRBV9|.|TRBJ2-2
TGTGCCAGCAGCGTTACAGGGGCCACCGGGGAGCTGTTTTTT
CASSVTGATGELFF
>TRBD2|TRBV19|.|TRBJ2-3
TGTGCCAGTAGTAGCCGACTAGCGGGGGGCACAGATACGCAGTATTTT
CASSSRLAGGTDTQYF
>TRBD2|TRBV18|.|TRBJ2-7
TGTGCCAGCTCACCCTGGGGGGGGACTACCTACGAGCAGTACTTC
CASSPWGGTTYEQYF
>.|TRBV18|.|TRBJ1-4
TGTGCCAGCTCACCGTCCAGGGTTAATGAAAAACTGTTTTTT
CASSPSRVNEKLFF
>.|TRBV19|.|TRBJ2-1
TGTGCCAGTAGTATAGATAGCTGGAATGAGCAGTTCTTC
CASSIDSWNEQFF
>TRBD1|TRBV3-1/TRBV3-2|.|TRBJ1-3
TGTGCCAGGAGAAAACCTCGACAGGGCCACCTAACAAGCTCTGGAAACACCATATATTTT
CARRKPRQGHLTSSGNTIYF
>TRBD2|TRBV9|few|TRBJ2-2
TGTGCCAGCAGCATGGGACTAGGCGGGGAGCTGTTTTTT
CASSMGLGGELFF
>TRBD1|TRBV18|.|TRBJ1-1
TGTGCCAGCTCACAGGGACAGGGGGCCGGTGAAGCTTTCTTT
CASSQGQGAGEAFF